Ten or more counts support the clone carrying this T cell receptor (beta chain). Its specificity is unknown. The entry originates in a study of T cells in Graves' hyperthyroidism and ophthalmopathy. Across the study: Sampling of peripheral blood happened at initial diagnosis, prior to any treatment.

Study outcomes and limitations: Blood also held most thyroid clonotypes expanded beyond 0.001.

Fresh peripheral blood, approximately 10 ml, yielded the PBMCs. Germline assignment: CDR1 SGHKS and CDR2 YYEKEE (reference sequence). V gave up 0 bases and J gave up 2 bases; unmatched junction bases: 5. The CDR3 totals 16 residues. TCR beta CDR3 region amplification was performed from RNA transcripts. TCR CDR3 underwent first-round RT-PCR with the HTBI primer set. MiXCR, run by TCRdb on the multiplex PCR reads, gives a single entry per CDR3 protein. This table holds about 210,000 distinct CDR3 sequences, 17% found once. Sequencing was done on a sample of blood. The clonotype was recovered from a man aged 45-65 years with Graves' hyperthyroidism. V gene TRBV5-5 combines with J gene TRBJ2-3; 8 bases are shared with TRBD2. The CDR3 bases are TGTGCCAGCAGCTTGGAACTAGCGGTAAACACAGATACGCAGTATTTT. It specifies CASSLELAVNTDTQYF.